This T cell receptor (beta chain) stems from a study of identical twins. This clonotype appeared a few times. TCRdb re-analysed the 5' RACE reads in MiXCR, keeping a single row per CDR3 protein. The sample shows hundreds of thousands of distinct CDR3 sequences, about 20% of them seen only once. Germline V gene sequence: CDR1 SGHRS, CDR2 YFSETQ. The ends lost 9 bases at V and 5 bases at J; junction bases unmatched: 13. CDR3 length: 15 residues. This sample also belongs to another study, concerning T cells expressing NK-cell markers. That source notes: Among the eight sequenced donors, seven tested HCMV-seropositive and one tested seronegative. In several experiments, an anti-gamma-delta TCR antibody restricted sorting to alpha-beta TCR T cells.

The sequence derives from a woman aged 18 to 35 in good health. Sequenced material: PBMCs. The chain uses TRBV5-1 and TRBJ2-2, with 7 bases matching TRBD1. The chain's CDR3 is CATTPSGTDTGELFF. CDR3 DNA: TGCGCCACCACCCCTTCCGGGACAGATACCGGGGAGCTGTTTTTT.